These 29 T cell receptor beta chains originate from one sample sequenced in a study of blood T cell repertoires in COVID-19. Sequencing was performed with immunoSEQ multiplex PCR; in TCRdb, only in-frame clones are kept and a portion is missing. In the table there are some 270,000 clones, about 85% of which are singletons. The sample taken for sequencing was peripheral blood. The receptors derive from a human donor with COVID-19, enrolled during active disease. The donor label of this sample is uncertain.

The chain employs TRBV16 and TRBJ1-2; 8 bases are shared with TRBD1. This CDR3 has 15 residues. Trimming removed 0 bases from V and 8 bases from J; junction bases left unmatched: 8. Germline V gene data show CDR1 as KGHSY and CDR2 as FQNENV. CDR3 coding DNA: TGTGCCAGCAGCCAATCGTCGGACAGGGCCTCGGGCTACACCTTC. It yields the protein CASSQSSDRASGYTF.

The CDR3 loop reads CASSYPKETQYF. Here the CDR3 DNA reads TGTGCCAGCAGTTACCCCAAAGAGACCCAGTACTTC. This chain joins TRBV6-6 and TRBJ2-5, with D unresolved. V was clipped by 2 bases and J by 3 bases, with 4 bases between them. Germline V gives CDR1 MNHNY, CDR2 SVGAGI (reference sequence). The CDR3 length is 12 residues.

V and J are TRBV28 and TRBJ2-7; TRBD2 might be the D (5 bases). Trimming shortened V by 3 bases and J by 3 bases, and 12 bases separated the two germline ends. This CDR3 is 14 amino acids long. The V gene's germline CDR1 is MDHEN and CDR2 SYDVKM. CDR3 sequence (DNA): TGTGCCAGCAGTTTCTCCCCGGGGAGCTACGAGCAGTACTTC. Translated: CASSFSPGSYEQYF.

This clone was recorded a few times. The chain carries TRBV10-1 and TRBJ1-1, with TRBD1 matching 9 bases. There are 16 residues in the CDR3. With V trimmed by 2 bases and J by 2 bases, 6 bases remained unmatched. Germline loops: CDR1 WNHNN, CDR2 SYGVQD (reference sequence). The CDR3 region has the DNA TGCGCCAGCAGTGAGAGTAGGGACAGGGTAAACACTGAAGCTTTCTTT. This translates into CASSESRDRVNTEAFF.

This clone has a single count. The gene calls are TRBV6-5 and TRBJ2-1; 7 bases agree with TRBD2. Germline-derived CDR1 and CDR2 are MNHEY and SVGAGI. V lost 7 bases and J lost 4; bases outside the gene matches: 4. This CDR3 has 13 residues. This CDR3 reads CASNPAGYNEQFF. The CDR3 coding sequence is TGTGCCAGCAACCCAGCGGGATACAATGAGCAGTTCTTC.

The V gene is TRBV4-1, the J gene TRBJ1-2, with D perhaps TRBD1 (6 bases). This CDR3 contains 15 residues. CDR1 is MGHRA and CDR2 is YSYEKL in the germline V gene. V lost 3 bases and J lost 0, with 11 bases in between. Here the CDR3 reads CASSHQQGSNYGYTF. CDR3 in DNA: TGCGCCAGCAGCCACCAACAGGGTTCTAACTATGGCTACACCTTC.

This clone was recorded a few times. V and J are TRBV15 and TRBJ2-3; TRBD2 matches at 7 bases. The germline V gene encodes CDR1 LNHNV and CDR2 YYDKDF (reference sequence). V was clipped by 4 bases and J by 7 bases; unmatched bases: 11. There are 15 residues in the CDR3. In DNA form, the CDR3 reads TGTGCCACCAGCAATCCTCAGGGAGGGCTTTATACGCAGTATTTT. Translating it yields CATSNPQGGLYTQYF.

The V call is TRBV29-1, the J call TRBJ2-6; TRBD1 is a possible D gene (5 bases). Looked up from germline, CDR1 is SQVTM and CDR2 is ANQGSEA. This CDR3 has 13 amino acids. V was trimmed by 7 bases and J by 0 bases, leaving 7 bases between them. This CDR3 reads CSARVSGANVLTF. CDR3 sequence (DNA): TGCAGCGCCAGGGTCTCTGGGGCCAACGTCCTGACTTTC.

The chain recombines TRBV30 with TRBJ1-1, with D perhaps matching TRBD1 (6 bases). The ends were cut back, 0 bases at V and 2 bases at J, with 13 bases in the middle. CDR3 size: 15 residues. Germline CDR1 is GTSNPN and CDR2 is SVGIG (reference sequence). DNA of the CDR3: TGTGCCTGGAGTGTTCGAGGGACACCCAACACTGAAGCTTTCTTT. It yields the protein CAWSVRGTPNTEAFF.

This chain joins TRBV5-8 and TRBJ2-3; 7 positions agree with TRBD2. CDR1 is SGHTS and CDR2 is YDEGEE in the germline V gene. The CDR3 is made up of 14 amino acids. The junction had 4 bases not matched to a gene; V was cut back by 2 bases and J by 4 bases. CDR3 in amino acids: CASSFGTKADTQYF. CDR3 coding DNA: TGTGCCAGCAGCTTCGGGACTAAGGCAGATACGCAGTATTTT.

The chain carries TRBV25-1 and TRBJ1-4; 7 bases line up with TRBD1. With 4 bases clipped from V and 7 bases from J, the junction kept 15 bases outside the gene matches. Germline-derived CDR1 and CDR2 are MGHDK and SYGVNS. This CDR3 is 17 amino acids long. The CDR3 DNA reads TGTGCCAGCAGTGGGGAGCCTCACAGGGGCTGGGGTGAAAAACTGTTTTTT. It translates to CASSGEPHRGWGEKLFF.

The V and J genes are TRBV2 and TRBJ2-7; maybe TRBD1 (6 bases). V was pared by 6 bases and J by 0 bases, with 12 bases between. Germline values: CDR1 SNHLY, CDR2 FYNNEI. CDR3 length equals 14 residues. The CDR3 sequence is CASRWGLSSYEQYF. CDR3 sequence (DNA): TGTGCCAGCAGATGGGGGCTAAGCTCCTACGAGCAGTACTTC. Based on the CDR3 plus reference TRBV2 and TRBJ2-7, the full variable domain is EPEVTQTPSHQVTQMGQEVILRCVPISNHLYFYWYRQILGQKVEFLVSFYNNEISEKSEIFDDQFSVERPDGSNFTLKIRSTKLEDSAMYFCASRWGLSSYEQYFGPGTRLTVT.

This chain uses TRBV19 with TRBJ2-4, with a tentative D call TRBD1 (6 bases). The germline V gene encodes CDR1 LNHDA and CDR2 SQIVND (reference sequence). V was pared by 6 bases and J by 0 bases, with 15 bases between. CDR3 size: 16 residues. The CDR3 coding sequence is TGTGCCAGTAGCTGGGGGCTCGGGGTAGCCAAAAACATTCAGTACTTC. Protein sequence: CASSWGLGVAKNIQYF.

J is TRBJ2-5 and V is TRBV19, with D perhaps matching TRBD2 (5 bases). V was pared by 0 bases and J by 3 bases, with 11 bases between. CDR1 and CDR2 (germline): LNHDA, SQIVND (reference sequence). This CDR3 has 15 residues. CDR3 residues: CASSIDRDLEETQYF. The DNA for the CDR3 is TGTGCCAGTAGTATAGATCGGGATCTGGAAGAGACCCAGTACTTC.

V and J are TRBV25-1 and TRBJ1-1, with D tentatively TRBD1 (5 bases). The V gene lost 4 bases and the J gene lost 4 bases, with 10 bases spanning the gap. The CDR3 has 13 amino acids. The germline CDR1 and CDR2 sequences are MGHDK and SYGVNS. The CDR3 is CASSVGGTTEAFF. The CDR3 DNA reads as TGTGCCAGCAGTGTGGGGGGAACCACTGAAGCTTTCTTT. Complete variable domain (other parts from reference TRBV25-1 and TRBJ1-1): EADIYQTPRYLVIGTGKKITLECSQTMGHDKMYWYQQDPGMELHLIHYSYGVNSTEKGDLSSESTVSRIRTEHFPLTLESARPSHTSQYLCASSVGGTTEAFFGQGTRLTVV.

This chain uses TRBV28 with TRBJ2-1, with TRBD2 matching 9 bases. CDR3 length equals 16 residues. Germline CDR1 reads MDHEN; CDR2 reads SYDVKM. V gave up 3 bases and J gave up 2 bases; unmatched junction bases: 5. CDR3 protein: CASSFSVAGAYNEQFF. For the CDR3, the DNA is TGTGCCAGCAGTTTCTCAGTAGCGGGAGCCTACAATGAGCAGTTCTTC.

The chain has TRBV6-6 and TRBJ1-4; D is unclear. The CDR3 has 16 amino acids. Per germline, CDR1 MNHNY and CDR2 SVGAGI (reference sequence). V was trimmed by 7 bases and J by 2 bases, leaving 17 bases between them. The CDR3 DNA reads TGTGCCAGCACCATGGGAGTACGGCGGACTAATGAAAAACTGTTTTTT. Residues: CASTMGVRRTNEKLFF.

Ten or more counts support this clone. The CDR3 loop reads CAVLRQGSYNEQFF. CDR3 DNA sequence: TGTGCCGTTCTACGGCAGGGTTCCTACAATGAGCAGTTCTTC. This chain connects TRBV30 to TRBJ2-1; possible D gene TRBD1, 5 bases. V lost 8 bases and J 1 base, leaving 15 bases between the germline ends. CDR3 size: 14 residues. Germline V lookup: CDR1 GTSNPN, CDR2 SVGIG (reference sequence).

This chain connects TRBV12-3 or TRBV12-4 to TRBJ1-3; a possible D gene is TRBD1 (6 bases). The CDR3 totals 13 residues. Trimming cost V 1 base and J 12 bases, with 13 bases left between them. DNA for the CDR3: TGTGCCAGCAGTTTAGTTAGGGGGTCCGGCATATATTTT. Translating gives CASSLVRGSGIYF.

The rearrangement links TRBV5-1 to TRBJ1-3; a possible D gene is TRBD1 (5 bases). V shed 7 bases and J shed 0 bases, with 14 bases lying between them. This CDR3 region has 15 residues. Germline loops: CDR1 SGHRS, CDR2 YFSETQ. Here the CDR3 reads CASCLDSSSGNTIYF. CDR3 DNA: TGCGCCAGCTGTTTAGACAGCAGCTCTGGAAACACCATATATTTT.

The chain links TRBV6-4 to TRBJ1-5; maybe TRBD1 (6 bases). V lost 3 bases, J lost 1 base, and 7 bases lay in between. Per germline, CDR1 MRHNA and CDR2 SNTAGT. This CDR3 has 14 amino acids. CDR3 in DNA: TGTGCCAGCAGTGAGCAGGGGAGCAATCAGCCCCAGCATTTT. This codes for CASSEQGSNQPQHF.

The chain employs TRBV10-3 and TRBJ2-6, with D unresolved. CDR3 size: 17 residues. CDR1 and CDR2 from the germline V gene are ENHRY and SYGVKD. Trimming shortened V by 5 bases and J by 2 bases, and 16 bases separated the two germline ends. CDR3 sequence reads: CAISPSGVGAGANVLTF. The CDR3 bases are TGTGCCATCAGTCCCTCTGGAGTAGGAGCTGGGGCCAACGTCCTGACTTTC.

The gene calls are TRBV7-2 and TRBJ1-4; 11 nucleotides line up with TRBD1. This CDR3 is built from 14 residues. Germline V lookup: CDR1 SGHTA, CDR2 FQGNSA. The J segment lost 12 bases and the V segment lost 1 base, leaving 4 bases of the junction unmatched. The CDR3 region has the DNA TGTGCCAGCAGCTTAGGAAGGGACAGGGGGGAACTGTTTTTT. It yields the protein CASSLGRDRGELFF.

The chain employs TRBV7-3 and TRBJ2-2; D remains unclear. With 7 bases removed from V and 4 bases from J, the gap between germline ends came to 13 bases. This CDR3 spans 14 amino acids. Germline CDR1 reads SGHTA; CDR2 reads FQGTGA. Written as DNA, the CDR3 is TGTGCCAGCAACCGGTTCCGAGGCACCGGGGAGCTGTTTTTT. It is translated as CASNRFRGTGELFF.

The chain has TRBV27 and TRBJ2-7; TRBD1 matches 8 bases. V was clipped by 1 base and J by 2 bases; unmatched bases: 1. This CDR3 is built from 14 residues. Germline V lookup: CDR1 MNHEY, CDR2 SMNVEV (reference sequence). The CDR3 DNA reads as TGTGCCAGCAGTTTATGGGGACAGGCCTACGAGCAGTACTTC. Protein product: CASSLWGQAYEQYF.

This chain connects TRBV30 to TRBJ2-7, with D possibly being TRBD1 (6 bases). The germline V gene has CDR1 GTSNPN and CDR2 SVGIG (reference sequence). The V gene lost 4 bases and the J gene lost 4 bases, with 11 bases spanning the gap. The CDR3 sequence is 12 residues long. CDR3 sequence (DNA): TGTGCCTGGAAGGGGGAGAAGTACGAGCAGTACTTC. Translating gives CAWKGEKYEQYF.

The CDR3 nucleotides read TGTGCCAGCAGTTACTCGAGGACAGGGGGCGGCTATGGCTACACCTTC. Translated: CASSYSRTGGGYGYTF. This sequence joins TRBV6-5 and TRBJ1-2, with TRBD1 identical over 11 bases. The germline CDR1 and CDR2 sequences are MNHEY and SVGAGI. J lost 4 bases, V lost 0 bases, and 4 bases had no gene match. The CDR3 is 16 amino acids.

CDR3 nucleotides: TGTGCCAGCAGCTTGGATCCGGGACTAGCGGGAGGGTACACCGGGGAGCTGTTTTTT. This encodes CASSLDPGLAGGYTGELFF. J is TRBJ2-2 and V is TRBV5-4, with 16 bases identical to TRBD2. Germline CDR1 SGHNT, CDR2 YYREEE (reference sequence). The CDR3 loop spans 19 amino acids. Trimming removed 0 bases from V and 3 bases from J; junction bases left unmatched: 5.

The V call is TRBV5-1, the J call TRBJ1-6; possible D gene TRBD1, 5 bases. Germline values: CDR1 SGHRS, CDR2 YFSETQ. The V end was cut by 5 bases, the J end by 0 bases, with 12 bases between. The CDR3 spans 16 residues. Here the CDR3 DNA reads TGCGCCAGCAGTGCAAGGGGTCTCTCCTATAATTCACCCCTCCACTTT. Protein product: CASSARGLSYNSPLHF.